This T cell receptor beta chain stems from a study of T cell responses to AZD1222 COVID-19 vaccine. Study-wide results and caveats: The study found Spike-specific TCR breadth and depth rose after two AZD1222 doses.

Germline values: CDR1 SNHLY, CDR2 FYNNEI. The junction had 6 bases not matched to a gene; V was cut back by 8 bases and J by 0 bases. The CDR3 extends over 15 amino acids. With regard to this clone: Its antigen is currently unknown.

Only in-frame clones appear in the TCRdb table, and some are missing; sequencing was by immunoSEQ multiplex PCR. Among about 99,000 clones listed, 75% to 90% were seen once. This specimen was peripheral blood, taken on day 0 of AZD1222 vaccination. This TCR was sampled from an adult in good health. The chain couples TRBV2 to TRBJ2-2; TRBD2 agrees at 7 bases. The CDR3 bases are TGTGCCAGCGGATGGGGGGGTACGAACACCGGGGAGCTGTTTTTT. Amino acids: CASGWGGTNTGELFF.